Listed below are T cell receptor beta chains from one sample, sequenced in a study of blood T cell repertoires in COVID-19. The repertoire was sequenced with immunoSEQ multiplex PCR; TCRdb's copy has only in-frame clones and lacks some. This sample has some 160,000 clones, with 83% found just once. The sample consisted of peripheral blood. The source of these receptors is a woman older than 75 with acute or convalescent COVID-19. Each CDR3 is given with its conserved first and last residue. The order of the fields is V gene, J gene, CDR3 protein.

V gene: TRBV11-2
J gene: TRBJ1-4
CDR3 protein: CASSSQGAGEKLFF

V gene: TRBV11-2
J gene: TRBJ2-3
CDR3 protein: CASSWTSGQPDTQYF

V gene: TRBV13
J gene: TRBJ2-3
CDR3 protein: CASSSLLAGGRYTQYF

V gene: TRBV28
J gene: TRBJ1-2
CDR3 protein: CASSLRQGASGYTF

V gene: TRBV6-6
J gene: TRBJ2-1
CDR3 protein: CASSPASGSEQFF

V gene: TRBV6-6
J gene: TRBJ2-3
CDR3 protein: CASTDWEDTQYF

V gene: TRBV6-5
J gene: TRBJ2-5
CDR3 protein: CASSREGFQETQYF

V gene: TRBV18
J gene: TRBJ1-2
CDR3 protein: CASSPSGQGHGYTF

V gene: TRBV27
J gene: TRBJ2-1
CDR3 protein: CASTQGRSGNEQFF

V gene: TRBV23-1
J gene: TRBJ1-6
CDR3 protein: CASSRDGTGCNSPLHF

V gene: TRBV5-5
J gene: TRBJ2-5
CDR3 protein: CASSLEGQGKETQYF

V gene: TRBV6-5
J gene: TRBJ1-2
CDR3 protein: CASRRQGVPYGYTF

V gene: TRBV7-2
J gene: TRBJ1-4
CDR3 protein: CASSPEATNEKLFF

V gene: TRBV6-5
J gene: TRBJ2-1
CDR3 protein: CASSYRQGGNEQFF

V gene: TRBV2
J gene: TRBJ1-1
CDR3 protein: CARGQGSFGAEAFF

V gene: TRBV4-2
J gene: TRBJ1-1
CDR3 protein: CASSKGTLNTEAFF

V gene: TRBV5-6
J gene: TRBJ1-6
CDR3 protein: CASRNNNSPLHF

V gene: TRBV7-3
J gene: TRBJ2-1
CDR3 protein: CASSSSPGTSGGAMKEQFF

V gene: TRBV28
J gene: TRBJ2-3
CDR3 protein: CASSPLGAGTTDTQYF

V gene: TRBV6-2/TRBV6-3
J gene: TRBJ1-5
CDR3 protein: CASTPRDRINQPQHF

V gene: TRBV7-2
J gene: TRBJ2-2
CDR3 protein: CASSFQGTTGELFF

V gene: TRBV5-1
J gene: TRBJ2-7
CDR3 protein: CASSTSGTLGEQYF

V gene: TRBV6-2/TRBV6-3
J gene: TRBJ1-5
CDR3 protein: CASSYLPGPSSNQPQHF

V gene: TRBV28
J gene: TRBJ2-1
CDR3 protein: CASSFGNPGGPVTNSYNEQFF

V gene: TRBV20-1
J gene: TRBJ2-5
CDR3 protein: CSASSGLAMETQYF

V gene: TRBV10-3
J gene: TRBJ2-3
CDR3 protein: CAIRSTTDTQYF

V gene: TRBV18
J gene: TRBJ2-7
CDR3 protein: CASSPAGGLSYEQYF

V gene: TRBV7-9
J gene: TRBJ2-7
CDR3 protein: CASSPVPSYEQYF

V gene: TRBV27
J gene: TRBJ1-5
CDR3 protein: CASSLGRGQPQHF

V gene: TRBV19
J gene: TRBJ1-1
CDR3 protein: CASSPDMINTEAFF

V gene: TRBV5-4
J gene: TRBJ1-2
CDR3 protein: CASSLGGTGTNYGYTF

V gene: TRBV28
J gene: TRBJ2-3
CDR3 protein: CASSFSRGFTDTQYF

V gene: TRBV3-1/TRBV3-2
J gene: TRBJ1-2
CDR3 protein: CASSQGSGNYGYTF

V gene: TRBV4-2
J gene: TRBJ2-5
CDR3 protein: CASSHELGGIRETQYF

V gene: TRBV12-5
J gene: TRBJ1-6
CDR3 protein: CASGLVRNLDFRSSYNSPLHF

V gene: TRBV7-3
J gene: TRBJ2-3
CDR3 protein: CASSLMGGSTDTQYF

V gene: TRBV7-9
J gene: TRBJ1-1
CDR3 protein: CASSFDERGMNTEAFF

V gene: TRBV7-9
J gene: TRBJ1-5
CDR3 protein: CASSLGSFDRGNQPQHF

V gene: TRBV3-1/TRBV3-2
J gene: TRBJ2-1
CDR3 protein: CASSQEILAGVNEQFF

V gene: TRBV7-9
J gene: TRBJ2-5
CDR3 protein: CASSPPQRGEETQYF

V gene: TRBV10-3
J gene: TRBJ2-5
CDR3 protein: CAISESGLAGGSQETQYF

V gene: TRBV7-9
J gene: TRBJ1-1
CDR3 protein: CASSRDRGFTEAFF

V gene: TRBV6-6
J gene: TRBJ2-1
CDR3 protein: CASQGRTYNEQFF